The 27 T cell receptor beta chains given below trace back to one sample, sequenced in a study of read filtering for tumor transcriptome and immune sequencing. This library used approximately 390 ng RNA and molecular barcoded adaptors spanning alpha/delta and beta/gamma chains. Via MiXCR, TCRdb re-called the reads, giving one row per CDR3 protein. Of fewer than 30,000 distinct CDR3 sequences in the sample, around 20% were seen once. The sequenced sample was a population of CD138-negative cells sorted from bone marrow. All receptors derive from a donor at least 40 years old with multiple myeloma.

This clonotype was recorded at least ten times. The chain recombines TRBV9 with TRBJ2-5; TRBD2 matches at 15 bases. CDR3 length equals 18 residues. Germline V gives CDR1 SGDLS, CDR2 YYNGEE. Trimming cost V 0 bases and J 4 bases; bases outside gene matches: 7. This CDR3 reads CASSVGGLAGGGGETQYF. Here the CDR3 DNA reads TGTGCCAGCAGCGTAGGGGGACTAGCGGGAGGAGGAGGAGAGACCCAGTACTTC.

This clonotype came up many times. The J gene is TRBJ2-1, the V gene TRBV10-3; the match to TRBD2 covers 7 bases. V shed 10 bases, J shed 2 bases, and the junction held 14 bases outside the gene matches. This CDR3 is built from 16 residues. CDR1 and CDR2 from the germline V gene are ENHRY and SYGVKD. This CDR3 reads CATFKGSSGAYNEQFF. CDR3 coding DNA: TGTGCCACCTTTAAGGGGTCTAGCGGAGCCTACAATGAGCAGTTCTTC.

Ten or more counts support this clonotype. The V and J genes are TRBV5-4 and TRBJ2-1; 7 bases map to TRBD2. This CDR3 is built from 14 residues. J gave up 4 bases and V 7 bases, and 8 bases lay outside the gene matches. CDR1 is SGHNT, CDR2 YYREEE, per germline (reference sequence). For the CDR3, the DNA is TGTGCCAGCTCCCTAAGCGGGAATTACAATGAGCAGTTCTTC. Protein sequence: CASSLSGNYNEQFF. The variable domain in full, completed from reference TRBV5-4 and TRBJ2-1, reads ETGVTQSPTHLIKTRGQQVTLRCSSQSGHNTVSWYQQALGQGPQFIFQYYREEENGRGNFPPRFSGLQFPNYSSELNVNALELDDSALYLCASSLSGNYNEQFFGPGTRLTVL.

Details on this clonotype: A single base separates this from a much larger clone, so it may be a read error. The CDR3 reads CASRQGASETRYF. The CDR3 coding sequence is TGTGCCAGCCGACAGGGGGCCAGCGAGACCCGGTACTTC. The chain recombines TRBV2 with TRBJ2-5, with 10 nucleotides matching TRBD1. The CDR3 loop spans 13 amino acids. The germline V gene has CDR1 SNHLY and CDR2 FYNNEI.

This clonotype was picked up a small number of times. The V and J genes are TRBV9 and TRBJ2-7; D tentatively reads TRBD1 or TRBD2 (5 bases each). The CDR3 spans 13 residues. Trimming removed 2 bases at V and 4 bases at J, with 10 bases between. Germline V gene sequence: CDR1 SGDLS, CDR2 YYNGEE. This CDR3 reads CASSVGDGYEQYF. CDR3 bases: TGTGCCAGCAGCGTCGGGGACGGTTACGAGCAGTACTTC.

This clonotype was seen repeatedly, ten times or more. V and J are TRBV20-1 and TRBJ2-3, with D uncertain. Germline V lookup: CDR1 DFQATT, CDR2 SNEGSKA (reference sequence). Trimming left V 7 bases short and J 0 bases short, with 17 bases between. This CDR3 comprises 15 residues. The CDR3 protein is CSVPVPTFSTDTQYF. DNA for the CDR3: TGCAGTGTTCCGGTCCCAACCTTTAGCACAGATACGCAGTATTTT.

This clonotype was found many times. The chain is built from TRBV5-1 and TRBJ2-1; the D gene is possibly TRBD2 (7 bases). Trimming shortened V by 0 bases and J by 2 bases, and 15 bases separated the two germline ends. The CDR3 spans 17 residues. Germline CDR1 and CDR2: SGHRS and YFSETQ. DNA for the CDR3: TGCGCCAGCAGCTTGGGGGGGGGCGGGAGCCCCTACAATGAGCAGTTCTTC. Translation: CASSLGGGGSPYNEQFF.

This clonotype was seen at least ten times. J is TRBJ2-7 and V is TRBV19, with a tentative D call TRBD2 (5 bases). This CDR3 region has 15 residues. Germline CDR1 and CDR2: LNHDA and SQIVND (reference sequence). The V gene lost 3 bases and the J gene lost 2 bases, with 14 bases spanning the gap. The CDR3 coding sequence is TGTGCCAGTAGTATCCAAGAGGGCAGCGCCTACGAGCAGTACTTC. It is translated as CASSIQEGSAYEQYF.

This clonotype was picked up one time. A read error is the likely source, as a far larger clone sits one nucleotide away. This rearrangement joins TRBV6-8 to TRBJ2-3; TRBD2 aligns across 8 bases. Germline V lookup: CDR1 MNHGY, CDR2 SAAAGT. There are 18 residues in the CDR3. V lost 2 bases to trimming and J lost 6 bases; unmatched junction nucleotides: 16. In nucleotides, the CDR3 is TGTGCCAGCAGTTACAAACCACCTTCCGGGAGGGTAGCCGATACGCAGTATTTT. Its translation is CASSYKPPSGRVADTQYF.

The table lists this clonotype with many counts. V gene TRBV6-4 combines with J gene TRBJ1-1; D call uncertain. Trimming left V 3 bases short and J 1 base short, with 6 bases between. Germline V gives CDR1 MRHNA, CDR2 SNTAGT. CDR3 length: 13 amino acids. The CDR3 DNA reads TGTGCCAGCAGTGAACACCAGAACACTGAAGCTTTCTTT. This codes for CASSEHQNTEAFF.

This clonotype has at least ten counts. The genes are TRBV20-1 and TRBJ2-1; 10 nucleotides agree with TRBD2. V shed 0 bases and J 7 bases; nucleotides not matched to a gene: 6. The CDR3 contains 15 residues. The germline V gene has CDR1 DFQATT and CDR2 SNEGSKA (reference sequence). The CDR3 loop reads CSARDRSGRGNEQFF. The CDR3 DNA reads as TGCAGTGCTAGAGATAGGAGCGGGAGGGGAAATGAGCAGTTCTTC.

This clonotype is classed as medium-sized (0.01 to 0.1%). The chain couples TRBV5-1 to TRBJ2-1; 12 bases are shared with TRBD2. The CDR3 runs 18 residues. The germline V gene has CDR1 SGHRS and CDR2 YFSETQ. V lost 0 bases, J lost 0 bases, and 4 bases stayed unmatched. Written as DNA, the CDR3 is TGCGCCAGCAGCTTGGCTGAACTAGCGGGAGGCTCCTACAATGAGCAGTTCTTC. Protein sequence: CASSLAELAGGSYNEQFF. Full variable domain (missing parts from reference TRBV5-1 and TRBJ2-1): KAGVTQTPRYLIKTRGQQVTLSCSPISGHRSVSWYQQTPGQGLQFLFEYFSETQRNKGNFPGRFSGRQFSNSRSEMNVSTLELGDSALYLCASSLAELAGGSYNEQFFGPGTRLTVL.

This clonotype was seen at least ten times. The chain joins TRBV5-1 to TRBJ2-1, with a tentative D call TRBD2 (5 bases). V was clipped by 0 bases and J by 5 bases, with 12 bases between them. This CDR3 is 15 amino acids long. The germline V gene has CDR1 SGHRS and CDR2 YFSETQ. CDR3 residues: CASSLVVALHNEQFF. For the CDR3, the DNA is TGCGCCAGCAGCTTGGTGGTAGCGCTCCACAATGAGCAGTTCTTC.

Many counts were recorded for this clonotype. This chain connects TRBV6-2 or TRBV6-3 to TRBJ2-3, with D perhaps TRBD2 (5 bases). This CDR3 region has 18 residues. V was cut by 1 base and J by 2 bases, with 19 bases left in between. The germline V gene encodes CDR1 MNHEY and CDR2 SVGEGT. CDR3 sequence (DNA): TGTGCCAGCAGTTACTTCCCGCAGGAGCGGATATACACAGATACGCAGTATTTT. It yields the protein CASSYFPQERIYTDTQYF.

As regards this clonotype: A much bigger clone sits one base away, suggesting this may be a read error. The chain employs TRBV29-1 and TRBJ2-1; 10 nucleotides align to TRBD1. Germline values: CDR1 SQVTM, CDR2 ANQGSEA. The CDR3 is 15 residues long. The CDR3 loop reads CSVDLGQGVRNEQLF. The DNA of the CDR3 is TGCAGCGTTGACCTTGGACAGGGGGTCAGGAATGAGCAGCTCTTC.

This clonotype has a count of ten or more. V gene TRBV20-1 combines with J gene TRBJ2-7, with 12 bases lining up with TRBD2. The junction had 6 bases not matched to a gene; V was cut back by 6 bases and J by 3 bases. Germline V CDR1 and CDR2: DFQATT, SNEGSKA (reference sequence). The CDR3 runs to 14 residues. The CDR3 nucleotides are TGCAGTGCGAGACTAGCGGGAGAAGTCTACGAGCAGTACTTC. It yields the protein CSARLAGEVYEQYF.

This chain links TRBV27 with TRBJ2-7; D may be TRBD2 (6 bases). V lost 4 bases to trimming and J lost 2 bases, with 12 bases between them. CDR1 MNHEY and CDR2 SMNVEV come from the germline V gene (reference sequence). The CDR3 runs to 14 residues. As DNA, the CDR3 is TGTGCCAGCAGTTCCCCGGGACTTCCCTACGAGCAGTACTTC. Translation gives CASSSPGLPYEQYF.

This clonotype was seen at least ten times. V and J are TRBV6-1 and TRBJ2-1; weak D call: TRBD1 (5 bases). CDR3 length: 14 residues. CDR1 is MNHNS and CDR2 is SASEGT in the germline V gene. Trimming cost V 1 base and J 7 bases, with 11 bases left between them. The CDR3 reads CASSEVAGPNEQFF. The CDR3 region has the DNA TGTGCCAGCAGTGAAGTGGCAGGGCCGAATGAGCAGTTCTTC.

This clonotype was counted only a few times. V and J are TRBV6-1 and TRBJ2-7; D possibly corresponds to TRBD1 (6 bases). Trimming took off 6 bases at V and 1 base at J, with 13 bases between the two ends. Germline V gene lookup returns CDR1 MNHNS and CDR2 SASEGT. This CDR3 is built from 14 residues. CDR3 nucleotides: TGTGCCAGCAGCCCGGCTCAGGGGTCCTACGAGCAGTACTTC. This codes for CASSPAQGSYEQYF.

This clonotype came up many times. This chain's CDR3 is CASSDTMNTEAFF. The CDR3 coding sequence is TGTGCCAGCAGTGACACAATGAACACTGAAGCTTTCTTT. The chain employs TRBV6-2 or TRBV6-3 and TRBJ1-1; no clear D gene. Germline CDR1 and CDR2: MNHEY and SVGEGT. V dropped 5 bases and J dropped 0 bases, with 7 bases sitting between them. The CDR3 is made up of 13 amino acids.

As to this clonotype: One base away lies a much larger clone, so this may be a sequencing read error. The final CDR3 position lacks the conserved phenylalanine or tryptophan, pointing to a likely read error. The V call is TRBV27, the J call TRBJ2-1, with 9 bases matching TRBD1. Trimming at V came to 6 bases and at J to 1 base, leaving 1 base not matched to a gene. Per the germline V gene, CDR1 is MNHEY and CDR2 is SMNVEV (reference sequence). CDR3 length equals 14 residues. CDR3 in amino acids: CASRGQGSYNEQFL. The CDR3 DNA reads TGTGCCAGCAGAGGACAGGGGTCCTACAATGAGCAGTTCCTC.

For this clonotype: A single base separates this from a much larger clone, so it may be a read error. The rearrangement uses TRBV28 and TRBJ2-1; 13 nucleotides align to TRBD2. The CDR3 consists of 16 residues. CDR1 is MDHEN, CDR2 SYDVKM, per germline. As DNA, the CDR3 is TGTGCCGGCAGTTCACTAGCGGGAGGGAACTACAATGAGCAGTTCTTC. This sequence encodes CAGSSLAGGNYNEQFF.

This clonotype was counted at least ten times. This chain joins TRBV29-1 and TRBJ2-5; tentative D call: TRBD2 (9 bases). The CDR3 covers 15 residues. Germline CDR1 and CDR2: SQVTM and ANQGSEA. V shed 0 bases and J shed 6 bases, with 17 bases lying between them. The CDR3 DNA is TGCAGCGTTGAAGACAGGGGGCTAGCGGGAAAGACCCAGTACTTC. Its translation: CSVEDRGLAGKTQYF. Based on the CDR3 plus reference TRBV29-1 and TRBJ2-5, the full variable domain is SAVISQKPSRDICQRGTSLTIQCQVDSQVTMMFWYRQQPGQSLTLIATANQGSEATYESGFVIDKFPISRPNLTFSTLTVSNMSPEDSSIYLCSVEDRGLAGKTQYFGPGTRLLVL.

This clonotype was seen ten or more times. The CDR3 loop is CASSLIRGGPQHF. The CDR3 DNA reads as TGTGCCAGCAGCCTTATCAGGGGGGGTCCCCAGCATTTT. The rearrangement joins TRBV14 to TRBJ1-5; 7 bases fit TRBD1. This CDR3 spans 13 amino acids. Germline assignment: CDR1 SGHDN and CDR2 FVKESK. After removal of 4 bases from V and 10 bases from J, the junction contained 7 bases not matched to a gene.

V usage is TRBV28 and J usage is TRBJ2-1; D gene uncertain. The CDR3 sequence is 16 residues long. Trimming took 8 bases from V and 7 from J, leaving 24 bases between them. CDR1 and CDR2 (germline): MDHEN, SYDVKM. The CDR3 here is CASPYEVAGTRNEQFF. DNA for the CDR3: TGTGCCAGCCCCTATGAGGTAGCCGGAACACGAAATGAGCAGTTCTTC.

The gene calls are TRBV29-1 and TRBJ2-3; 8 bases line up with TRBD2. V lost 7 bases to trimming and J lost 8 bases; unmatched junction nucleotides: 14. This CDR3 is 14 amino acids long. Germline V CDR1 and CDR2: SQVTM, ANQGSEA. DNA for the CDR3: TGCAGCGCCCCCGTATTCACCGGGACTAGTACGCAGTATTTT. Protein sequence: CSAPVFTGTSTQYF.

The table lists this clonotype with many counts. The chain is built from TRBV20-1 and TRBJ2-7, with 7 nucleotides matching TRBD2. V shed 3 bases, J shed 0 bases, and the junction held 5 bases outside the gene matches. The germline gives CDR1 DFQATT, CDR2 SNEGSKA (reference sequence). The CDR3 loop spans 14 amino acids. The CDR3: CSASPSGLSYEQYF. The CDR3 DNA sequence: TGCAGTGCTAGTCCTAGCGGACTCTCCTACGAGCAGTACTTC.